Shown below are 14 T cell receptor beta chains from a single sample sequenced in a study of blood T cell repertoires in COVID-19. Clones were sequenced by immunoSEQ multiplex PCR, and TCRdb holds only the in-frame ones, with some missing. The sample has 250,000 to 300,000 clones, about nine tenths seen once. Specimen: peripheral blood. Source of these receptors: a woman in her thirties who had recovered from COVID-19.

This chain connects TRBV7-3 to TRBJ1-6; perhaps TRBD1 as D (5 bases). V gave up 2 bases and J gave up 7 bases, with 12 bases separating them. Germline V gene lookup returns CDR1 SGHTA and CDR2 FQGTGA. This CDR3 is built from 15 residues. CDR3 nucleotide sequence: TGTGCCAGCAGCTTAGACGGCAGGGCGAATTCACCCCTCCACTTT. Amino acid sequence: CASSLDGRANSPLHF.

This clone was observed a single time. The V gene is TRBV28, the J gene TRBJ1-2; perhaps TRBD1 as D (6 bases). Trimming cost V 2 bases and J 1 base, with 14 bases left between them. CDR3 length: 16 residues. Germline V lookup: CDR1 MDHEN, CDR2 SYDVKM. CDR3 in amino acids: CASSLGAGGGNYGYTF. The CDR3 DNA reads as TGTGCCAGCAGTTTAGGGGCGGGAGGGGGTAACTATGGCTACACCTTC.

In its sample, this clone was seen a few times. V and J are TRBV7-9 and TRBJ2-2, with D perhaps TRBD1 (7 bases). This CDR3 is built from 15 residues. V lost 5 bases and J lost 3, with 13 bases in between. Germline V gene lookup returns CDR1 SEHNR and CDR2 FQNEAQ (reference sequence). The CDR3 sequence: CASSHRGGDTGELFF. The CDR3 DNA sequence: TGTGCCAGCAGCCACAGGGGAGGAGACACCGGGGAGCTGTTTTTT.

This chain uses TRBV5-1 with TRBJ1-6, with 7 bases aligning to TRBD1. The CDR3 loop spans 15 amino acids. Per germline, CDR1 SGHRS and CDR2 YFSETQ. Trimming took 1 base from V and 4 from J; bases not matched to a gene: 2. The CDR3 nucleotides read TGCGCCAGCAGCTTGACGGGACAGTATAATTCACCCCTCCACTTT. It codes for CASSLTGQYNSPLHF.

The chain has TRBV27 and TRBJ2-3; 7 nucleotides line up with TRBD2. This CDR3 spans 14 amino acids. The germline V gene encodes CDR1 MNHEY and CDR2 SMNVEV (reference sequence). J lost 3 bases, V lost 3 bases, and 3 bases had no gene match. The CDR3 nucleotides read TGTGCCAGCAGTTTGCGGGGGACGACAGATACGCAGTATTTT. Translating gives CASSLRGTTDTQYF.

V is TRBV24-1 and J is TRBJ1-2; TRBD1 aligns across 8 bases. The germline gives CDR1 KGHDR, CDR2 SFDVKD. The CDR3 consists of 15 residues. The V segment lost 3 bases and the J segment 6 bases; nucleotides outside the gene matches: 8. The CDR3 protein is CATSDGGDRGDGYTF. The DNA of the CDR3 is TGTGCCACCAGTGATGGGGGTGACAGGGGTGATGGCTACACCTTC.

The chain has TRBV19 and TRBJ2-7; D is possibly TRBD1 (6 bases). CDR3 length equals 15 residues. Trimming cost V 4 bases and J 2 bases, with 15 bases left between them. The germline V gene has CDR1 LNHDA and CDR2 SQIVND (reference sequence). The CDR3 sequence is CASSTHRAGTYEQYF. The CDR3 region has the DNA TGTGCCAGTAGTACCCACAGGGCTGGTACCTACGAGCAGTACTTC.

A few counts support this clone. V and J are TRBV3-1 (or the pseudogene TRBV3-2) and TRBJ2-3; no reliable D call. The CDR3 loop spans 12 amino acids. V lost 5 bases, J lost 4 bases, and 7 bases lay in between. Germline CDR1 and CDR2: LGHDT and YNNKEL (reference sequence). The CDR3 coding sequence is TGTGCCAGCAGCTCACAAGCAGATACGCAGTATTTT. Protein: CASSSQADTQYF.

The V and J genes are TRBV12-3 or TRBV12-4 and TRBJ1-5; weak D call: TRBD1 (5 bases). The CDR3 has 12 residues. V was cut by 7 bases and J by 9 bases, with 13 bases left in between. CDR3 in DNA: TGTGCCAGCACCCTGGGAAGGGGGCCCCAGCATTTT. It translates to CASTLGRGPQHF.

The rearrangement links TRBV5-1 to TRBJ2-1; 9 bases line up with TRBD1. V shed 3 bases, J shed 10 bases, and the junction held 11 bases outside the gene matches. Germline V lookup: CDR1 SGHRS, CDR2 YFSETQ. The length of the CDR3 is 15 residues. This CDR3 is CASSSPGQGELEQFF. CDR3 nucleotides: TGCGCCAGCAGCTCTCCGGGACAGGGAGAACTCGAGCAGTTCTTC.

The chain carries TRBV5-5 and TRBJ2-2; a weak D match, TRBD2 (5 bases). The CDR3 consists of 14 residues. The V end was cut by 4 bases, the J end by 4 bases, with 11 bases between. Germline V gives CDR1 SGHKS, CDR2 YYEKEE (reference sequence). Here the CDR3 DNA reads TGTGCCAGCAGCACACTAGGTACCACCGGGGAGCTGTTTTTT. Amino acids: CASSTLGTTGELFF. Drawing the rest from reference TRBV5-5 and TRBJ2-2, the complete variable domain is DAGVTQSPTHLIKTRGQQVTLRCSPISGHKSVSWYQQVLGQGPQFIFQYYEKEERGRGNFPDRFSARQFPNYSSELNVNALLLGDSALYLCASSTLGTTGELFFGEGSRLTVL.

The CDR3 nucleotides read TGTGCCAGCTCACCAGGCGGGGTTGCGGGGGAGACCCAGTACTTC. It is translated as CASSPGGVAGETQYF. J is TRBJ2-5 and V is TRBV18, with D perhaps matching TRBD2 (6 bases). This CDR3 is built from 15 residues. In germline, CDR1 is KGHSH, CDR2 LQKENI. Trimming cost V 2 bases and J 5 bases, with 15 bases left between them. The complete variable domain, with remaining parts taken from reference TRBV18 and TRBJ2-5, reads NAGVMQNPRHLVRRRGQEARLRCSPMKGHSHVYWYRQLPEEGLKFMVYLQKENIIDESGMPKERFSAEFPKEGPSILRIQQVVRGDSAAYFCASSPGGVAGETQYFGPGTRLLVL.

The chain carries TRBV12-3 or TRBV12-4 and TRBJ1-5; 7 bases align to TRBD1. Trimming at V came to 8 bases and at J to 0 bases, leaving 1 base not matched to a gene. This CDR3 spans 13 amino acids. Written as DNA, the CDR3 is TGTGCCAGCGGGGACAGTAGCAATCAGCCCCAGCATTTT. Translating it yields CASGDSSNQPQHF.

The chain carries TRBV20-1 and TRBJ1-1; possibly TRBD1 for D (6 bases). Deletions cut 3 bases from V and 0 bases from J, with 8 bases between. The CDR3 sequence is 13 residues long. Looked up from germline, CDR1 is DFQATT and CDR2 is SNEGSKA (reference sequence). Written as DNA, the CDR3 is TGCAGTGCTAGTAACAGGGTGAACACTGAAGCTTTCTTT. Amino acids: CSASNRVNTEAFF.